The 29 T cell receptor beta chains reported below all come from one sample, sequenced in a study of healthy donors' naive CD4 and CD8 T cells. A linear amplification protocol produced the TCR libraries from 450 to 500 ng of total RNA. TCRdb reprocessed the reads with MiXCR, giving one entry per CDR3 protein. The sample has some 190,000 distinct CDR3 sequences; around 70% are singletons. Input material: naive CD4+ and CD8+ T cells sorted from blood, pooled from several donors. The source is a pool of human donors in good health; the sample pools cells from several healthy donors.

The sample holds a few counts of this clonotype. The chain combines TRBV27 with TRBJ1-2; a weak D match, TRBD1 (5 bases). Between the trimmed V and J ends, which lost 5 bases and 4 bases, there was a span of 11 bases. This CDR3 is 13 amino acids long. The germline V gene encodes CDR1 MNHEY and CDR2 SMNVEV (reference sequence). The CDR3 spells CASSPGSLYGYTF. The CDR3 DNA reads TGTGCCAGCAGTCCAGGGAGTCTCTATGGCTACACCTTC.

This chain connects TRBV27 to TRBJ2-3; TRBD1 matches 10 bases. The J segment lost 4 bases and the V segment lost 5 bases, leaving 6 bases of the junction unmatched. Germline CDR1 MNHEY, CDR2 SMNVEV (reference sequence). This CDR3 is 15 amino acids long. In DNA form, the CDR3 reads TGTGCCAGCAGTCGCCGGGACAGGGGATCAGATACGCAGTATTTT. The encoded protein is CASSRRDRGSDTQYF.

There are a few counts of this clonotype. V gene TRBV29-1 combines with J gene TRBJ1-1; D not resolved. CDR1 and CDR2 (germline): SQVTM, ANQGSEA. Trimming shortened V by 1 base and J by 3 bases, and 12 bases separated the two germline ends. This CDR3 has 14 residues. CDR3 protein: CSVEGGLRDTEAFF. The DNA of the CDR3 is TGCAGCGTTGAAGGTGGACTACGGGACACTGAAGCTTTCTTT. The full variable domain, in which reference TRBV29-1 and TRBJ1-1 provide the parts outside the CDR3, is SAVISQKPSRDICQRGTSLTIQCQVDSQVTMMFWYRQQPGQSLTLIATANQGSEATYESGFVIDKFPISRPNLTFSTLTVSNMSPEDSSIYLCSVEGGLRDTEAFFGQGTRLTVV.

The V gene is TRBV6-5, the J gene TRBJ2-7; tentative D call: TRBD1 (5 bases). This CDR3 comprises 15 residues. The germline CDR1 and CDR2 sequences are MNHEY and SVGAGI. Between the trimmed V and J ends, which lost 2 bases and 2 bases, there was a span of 13 bases. Here the CDR3 reads CASSYVQERTYEQYF. The CDR3 region has the DNA TGTGCCAGCAGTTACGTACAGGAAAGAACCTACGAGCAGTACTTC.

This clonotype was seen a few times. This sequence joins TRBV29-1 and TRBJ1-1; no clear D gene. The CDR3 sequence is 12 residues long. The germline CDR1 and CDR2 sequences are SQVTM and ANQGSEA. Trimming pared 0 bases from V and 8 bases from J, leaving 10 bases between. CDR3 in amino acids: CSVEDTEPEAFF. The CDR3 DNA reads TGCAGCGTTGAAGATACAGAACCCGAAGCTTTCTTT.

The chain joins TRBV5-1 to TRBJ1-1; 8 nucleotides agree with TRBD1. CDR1 and CDR2 from the germline V gene are SGHRS and YFSETQ. This CDR3 comprises 14 residues. Trimming at V came to 2 bases and at J to 7 bases, leaving 7 bases not matched to a gene. The CDR3, as DNA: TGCGCCAGCAGCTTCGCGGGACAGGATAATGAAGCTTTCTTT. Translated, it gives CASSFAGQDNEAFF.

The chain carries TRBV4-3 and TRBJ2-3, with 12 bases aligning to TRBD2. The V gene end was trimmed by 1 base and the J gene end by 4 bases; junction bases not matched to a gene: 15. Germline V gene sequence: CDR1 LGHNA, CDR2 YSLEER. The CDR3 contains 20 residues. The CDR3 sequence: CASSQVGASRLAGVADTQYF. Here the CDR3 DNA reads TGCGCCAGCAGCCAAGTGGGGGCGTCGCGACTAGCGGGAGTAGCAGATACGCAGTATTTT.

This chain joins TRBV5-1 and TRBJ1-2; D perhaps matches TRBD1 (5 bases). Trimming took off 1 base at V and 8 bases at J, with 21 bases between the two ends. This CDR3 has 16 amino acids. CDR1 is SGHRS and CDR2 is YFSETQ in the germline V gene. The CDR3: CASSLWPGTTGMGYTF. The CDR3 DNA reads as TGCGCCAGCAGCTTGTGGCCCGGGACCACTGGCATGGGCTACACCTTC.

This clonotype has just one count. The rearrangement joins TRBV5-1 to TRBJ2-3; a possible D gene is TRBD1 (6 bases). Germline CDR1 reads SGHRS; CDR2 reads YFSETQ. Trimming stripped 2 bases from V and 3 bases from J, with 7 bases between. The CDR3 is made up of 13 amino acids. CDR3 residues: CASSFTGTDTQYF. CDR3 sequence (DNA): TGCGCCAGCAGCTTCACAGGGACAGATACGCAGTATTTT. Full variable domain (missing parts from reference TRBV5-1 and TRBJ2-3): KAGVTQTPRYLIKTRGQQVTLSCSPISGHRSVSWYQQTPGQGLQFLFEYFSETQRNKGNFPGRFSGRQFSNSRSEMNVSTLELGDSALYLCASSFTGTDTQYFGPGTRLTVL.

The J gene is TRBJ1-5, the V gene TRBV12-3 or TRBV12-4; D is unresolved. Deletions cut 5 bases from V and 0 bases from J, with 14 bases between. The CDR3 is 16 residues long. The CDR3 region has the DNA TGTGCCAGCAGTAGCCCCGGGAGCTATAGCAATCAGCCCCAGCATTTT. Translation gives CASSSPGSYSNQPQHF.

A single count supports this clonotype. In nucleotides, the CDR3 is TGTGCCAGCAGTGAATCGGCTCGATACACTGAAGCTTTCTTT. It codes for CASSESARYTEAFF. The V and J genes are TRBV6-6 and TRBJ1-1; D is uncertain. Deletions cut 5 bases from V and 3 bases from J, with 13 bases between. Germline CDR1 MNHNY, CDR2 SVGAGI (reference sequence). This CDR3 contains 14 residues.

The genes are TRBV7-2 and TRBJ1-6; 7 nucleotides align to TRBD1. Germline CDR1 SGHTA, CDR2 FQGNSA. After removal of 5 bases from V and 10 bases from J, the junction contained 8 bases not matched to a gene. The CDR3 loop spans 14 amino acids. DNA for the CDR3: TGTGCCAGCAGCCTTCGGACAGGCCGCTCACCCCTCCACTTT. Amino acids: CASSLRTGRSPLHF.

The chain links TRBV15 to TRBJ1-2; D unclear. This CDR3 comprises 15 residues. Germline CDR1 is LNHNV and CDR2 is YYDKDF (reference sequence). V dropped 1 base and J dropped 2 bases, with 11 bases sitting between them. CDR3 DNA sequence: TGTGCCACCAGCAGAGTAACGATCCTAAACTATGGCTACACCTTC. Translation: CATSRVTILNYGYTF.

The V call is TRBV27, the J call TRBJ2-7, with D unresolved. V was shortened by 2 bases and J by 0 bases, with 20 bases between the two germline ends. The CDR3 totals 18 residues. Germline CDR1 MNHEY, CDR2 SMNVEV (reference sequence). The CDR3 DNA reads TGTGCCAGCAGTTTAGCCCCGCCGCTCACCGGGTCCTCCTACGAGCAGTACTTC. This sequence encodes CASSLAPPLTGSSYEQYF.

The chain is built from TRBV29-1 and TRBJ2-3; 8 bases are a match to TRBD1. This CDR3 region has 15 residues. The V gene end was trimmed by 2 bases and the J gene end by 5 bases; junction bases not matched to a gene: 9. Germline CDR1 reads SQVTM; CDR2 reads ANQGSEA. The CDR3 region has the DNA TGCAGCGTTGAACCGACAGGGGAGTATGGAGATACGCAGTATTTT. Encoded protein: CSVEPTGEYGDTQYF.

V and J are TRBV29-1 and TRBJ2-7; 8 nucleotides align to TRBD1. Trimming at V came to 0 bases and at J to 3 bases, leaving 1 base not matched to a gene. Germline lookup yields CDR1 SQVTM and CDR2 ANQGSEA. The CDR3 consists of 13 residues. The CDR3 DNA reads TGCAGCGTTGAAGAAGGGACAGGCTACGAGCAGTACTTC. This encodes CSVEEGTGYEQYF.

V is TRBV27 and J is TRBJ2-1, with TRBD2 matching over 9 bases. The CDR3 is 15 amino acids. CDR1 is MNHEY and CDR2 is SMNVEV in the germline V gene (reference sequence). CDR3 sequence: CDLHSWREGRNEQFF. Here the CDR3 DNA reads TGTGACCTGCATTCGTGGCGGGAGGGTCGCAATGAGCAGTTCTTC.

The chain links TRBV27 to TRBJ2-1; the D gene is possibly TRBD1 (6 bases). Germline V CDR1 and CDR2: MNHEY, SMNVEV (reference sequence). This CDR3 is 16 amino acids long. The V gene lost 0 bases and the J gene lost 2 bases, with 11 bases spanning the gap. The CDR3 DNA reads TGTGCCAGCAGTTTATCACAGGGAGTTGCCTACAATGAGCAGTTCTTC. This gives the protein CASSLSQGVAYNEQFF.

This chain connects TRBV5-1 to TRBJ2-5, with TRBD2 identical over 12 bases. The CDR3 contains 17 residues. The junction had 10 bases not matched to a gene; V was cut back by 3 bases and J by 4 bases. The germline V gene has CDR1 SGHRS and CDR2 YFSETQ. The CDR3 spells CASSSRTSGTTGETQYF. CDR3 DNA sequence: TGCGCCAGCAGCTCCCGGACTAGCGGGACCACGGGAGAGACCCAGTACTTC.

V usage is TRBV5-1 and J usage is TRBJ2-7; 8 bases map to TRBD1. The CDR3 sequence is 15 residues long. The germline CDR1 and CDR2 sequences are SGHRS and YFSETQ. Germline trimming cut 0 bases from V and 3 bases from J; bases unmatched to any gene: 5. This chain's CDR3 is CASSLDRGNFYEQYF. CDR3 bases: TGCGCCAGCAGCTTGGACAGGGGGAATTTCTACGAGCAGTACTTC.

The chain carries TRBV27 and TRBJ1-5; TRBD1 aligns across 8 bases. Losses at the gene ends were 5 bases for V and 6 bases for J; bases not matched to a gene: 6. The germline V gene encodes CDR1 MNHEY and CDR2 SMNVEV (reference sequence). CDR3 length: 14 amino acids. The DNA of the CDR3 is TGTGCCAGCAGTATTACAGGGGGAGGTCAGCCCCAGCATTTT. Amino acid sequence: CASSITGGGQPQHF.

The chain uses TRBV6-6 and TRBJ2-5; D is possibly TRBD1 (6 bases). This CDR3 is 13 amino acids long. Between the trimmed V and J ends, which lost 2 bases and 5 bases, there was a span of 9 bases. Looked up from germline, CDR1 is MNHNY and CDR2 is SVGAGI (reference sequence). The CDR3 DNA reads TGTGCCAGCAGTTACGACCAGGGGGAGACCCAGTACTTC. Translation gives CASSYDQGETQYF.

This clonotype was counted only a few times. The J gene is TRBJ1-2, the V gene TRBV6-5; 8 bases are a match to TRBD1. Germline assignment: CDR1 MNHEY and CDR2 SVGAGI. The ends lost 6 bases at V and 4 bases at J; junction bases unmatched: 4. The CDR3 loop spans 13 amino acids. CDR3 region: CASRPTGGYGYTF. CDR3 nucleotides: TGTGCCAGCAGACCCACAGGGGGCTATGGCTACACCTTC.

The chain links TRBV19 to TRBJ1-5; D gene unclear. The CDR3 spans 15 residues. Germline CDR1 reads LNHDA; CDR2 reads SQIVND (reference sequence). V was trimmed by 2 bases and J by 3 bases, leaving 11 bases between them. CDR3 protein: CASSISKGSNQPQHF. CDR3 coding DNA: TGTGCCAGTAGTATAAGCAAAGGGTCCAATCAGCCCCAGCATTTT.

V is TRBV30 and J is TRBJ2-1, with TRBD2 matching over 8 bases. Germline V gene lookup returns CDR1 GTSNPN and CDR2 SVGIG (reference sequence). Trimming cost V 1 base and J 9 bases; bases outside gene matches: 17. The CDR3 consists of 17 residues. The CDR3 coding sequence is TGTGCCTGGAGTGGGTTCCAGGGACTAGTGGGGGTAGGTGAGCAGTTCTTC. The encoded protein is CAWSGFQGLVGVGEQFF.

The V call is TRBV11-2, the J call TRBJ2-1, with 7 positions matching TRBD2. V lost 1 base to trimming and J lost 3 bases; unmatched junction nucleotides: 9. Germline lookup yields CDR1 SGHAT and CDR2 FQNNGV. The CDR3 is 17 residues long. CDR3 amino acids: CASSLVTSAHFYNEQFF. Written as DNA, the CDR3 is TGTGCCAGCAGCTTAGTCACTAGCGCCCACTTCTACAATGAGCAGTTCTTC.

In its sample, this clonotype was seen once. The chain carries TRBV19 and TRBJ1-1; D is possibly TRBD1 (6 bases). The CDR3 loop spans 15 amino acids. CDR1 is LNHDA, CDR2 SQIVND, per germline (reference sequence). V was trimmed by 2 bases and J by 3 bases, leaving 13 bases between them. The CDR3 loop is CASSILQDSHTEAFF. The CDR3 nucleotides read TGTGCCAGTAGTATACTTCAGGACAGCCACACTGAAGCTTTCTTT.

V and J are TRBV5-1 and TRBJ2-7; D not certain. Deletions cut 5 bases from V and 2 bases from J, with 11 bases between. Germline CDR1 reads SGHRS; CDR2 reads YFSETQ. The CDR3 is made up of 13 amino acids. The chain's CDR3 is CASRLYSAYEQYF. Here the CDR3 DNA reads TGCGCCAGCAGATTGTACAGCGCCTACGAGCAGTACTTC.

The chain uses TRBV20-1 and TRBJ2-1, with TRBD2 matching 12 bases. Germline V gene sequence: CDR1 DFQATT, CDR2 SNEGSKA (reference sequence). This CDR3 region has 15 residues. V was pared by 1 base and J by 7 bases, with 5 bases of the junction left unmatched. The CDR3 DNA reads TGCAGTGCTAGAGTTCTTACTAGCGGGAGGAATGAGCAGTTCTTC. Translated, it gives CSARVLTSGRNEQFF.